This T cell receptor beta chain was sequenced in a study of blood T cell repertoires in COVID-19. The table came from immunoSEQ multiplex PCR; TCRdb's copy has only in-frame clones and leaves some out. The sample yields around 30,000 clones, around 87% seen once. The CDR3 runs 14 residues. V was clipped by 4 bases and J by 6 bases; unmatched bases: 8. In germline, CDR1 is SGHTA, CDR2 FQGTGA. This receptor was identified in a man aged 55 to 70 with active COVID-19. This chain connects TRBV7-3 to TRBJ1-1; the match to TRBD1 covers 7 bases. Specimen: peripheral blood. The CDR3 nucleotides read TGTGCCAGCAGCTCATCTAGGGGGCTAGCTGAAGCTTTCTTT. This codes for CASSSSRGLAEAFF.